Described below is a single T cell receptor (beta chain) sequence and its context. Its antigen is unidentified. The CDR3 is 13 residues long. CDR1 and CDR2 from the germline V gene are MDHEN and SYDVKM. V was cut by 3 bases and J by 2 bases, with 8 bases left in between. Libraries were prepared by immunoSEQ multiplex PCR; TCRdb keeps only in-frame clonotypes and omits some of them. The sample has 57,000 or so clones, 65% to 85% seen once. This entry belongs to a study of OX40 agonist ivuxolimab in advanced cancers. Background on the study: Ivuxolimab is a fully human IgG2 antibody that activates OX40 (CD134). All patients had ivuxolimab intravenously every 2 weeks at 0.01 to 10 mg/kg.

Study results and limitations: Compared with others, partial responders at 0.1-3.0 mg/kg displayed clonal expansion among the lowest.

Sequencing was performed on CD4+ or CD8+ T cells sorted from blood, taken in a trial of the OX40 agonist ivuxolimab. The rearrangement links TRBV28 to TRBJ2-7; D is possibly TRBD1 (5 bases). This clonotype was obtained from an adult with an advanced solid tumor such as melanoma, head and neck, liver or kidney cancer. The chain's CDR3 is CASSLRTTYEQYF. The CDR3 DNA sequence: TGTGCCAGCAGTTTGCGGACAACCTACGAGCAGTACTTC.